This TCR beta chain was identified during a study of memory CD8 T cells in hepatitis C reinfection. For the study at large: HCV reinfection meant a positive HCV RNA test after two negative tests at least 60 days apart. Pre-reinfection sampling occurred 55 to 20 weeks ahead of detected reinfection.

The sample's time point: pre-reinfection, 55 to 20 weeks before reinfection detection. Sorted cells were sequenced directly ex vivo without any in vitro expansion. At all three reinfection time points, viable CD3+ CD8+ CD45RO- cells from a couple of donors served as controls. Clones were sequenced by immunoSEQ multiplex PCR, and TCRdb holds only the in-frame ones, with some missing. This table has about 50,000 clones, roughly 86% appearing once. The V and J ends lost 4 bases and 4 bases, in that order; junction bases with no gene match: 9. This CDR3 region has 15 residues. Germline loops: CDR1 MGHRA, CDR2 YSYEKL.

The sequence derives from a man aged 18 to 30 with hepatitis C virus infection. The sequencing input was naive CD8+ T cells sorted from blood. The chain employs TRBV4-1 and TRBJ1-1; 7 bases map to TRBD1. The CDR3 sequence is CASSPLYRGGTEAFF. DNA of the CDR3: TGCGCCAGCAGCCCCTTATACAGGGGCGGCACTGAAGCTTTCTTT.